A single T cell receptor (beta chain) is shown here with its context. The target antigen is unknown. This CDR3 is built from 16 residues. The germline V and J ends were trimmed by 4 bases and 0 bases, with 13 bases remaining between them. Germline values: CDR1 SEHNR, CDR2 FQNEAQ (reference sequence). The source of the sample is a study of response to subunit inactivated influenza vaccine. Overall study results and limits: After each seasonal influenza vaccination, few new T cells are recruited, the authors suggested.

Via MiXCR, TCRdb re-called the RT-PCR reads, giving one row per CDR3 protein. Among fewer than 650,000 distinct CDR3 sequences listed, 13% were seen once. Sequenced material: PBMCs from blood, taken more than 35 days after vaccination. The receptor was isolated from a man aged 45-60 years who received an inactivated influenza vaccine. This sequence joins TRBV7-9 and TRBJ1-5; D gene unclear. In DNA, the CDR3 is TGTGCCAGCAGCTCCTCGAGGTGGGCTAGCAATCAGCCCCAGCATTTT. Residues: CASSSSRWASNQPQHF.